Here is one T cell receptor beta chain with its context. This clonotype was found many times. Its recognized antigen is unknown. Base qualities were left out, and no much larger clone turns up one base away. The CDR3 runs 16 residues from the cysteine to the phenylalanine. CDR3 DNA only is kept here, 48 bases in frame from base 1. Unmatched junction bases come to 11, with V trimmed by 5 bases and J by 2 bases. From the germline V gene, CDR1 is SGHTA and CDR2 is FQGTGA. Amplification of TCR beta CDR3 regions was carried out from RNA transcripts. The first round of RT-PCR for the TCR CDR3 was performed with the HTBI primer set and the Qiagen OneStep RT-PCR kit. A second multiplex PCR round built the libraries, followed by size selection and purification. Libraries were sequenced paired-end with 100 bp reads on an Illumina HiSeq2000. In the paper's pipeline: Raw data were processed with SOAPnuke, discarding reads with adapters, uncalled bases, mean Phred below 15, or no exact constant-primer or identifier match. COPE v1.2.5 was used to merge the high-quality paired reads, and each unique nucleotide sequence was defined as a clonotype. MiTCR v1.1 was used to align clonotypes to the IMGT TRBV, TRBD and TRBJ reference segments. Only V-J combinations with frequency above 0.0001, covering approximately 99% of repertoires, were analysed. The TCS score was defined as the ratio of F50 (clonal expansion) to E x V (chaos), calculated using BLOSUM62-based TCRdist between CDR3 peptides within each V-J. Welch's t-statistics and random forest reduced approximately 520 V-J features to 13, which were used in a naive Bayes classifier (R e1071). Clones were called with MiXCR by TCRdb after fastp trimmed the public reads at Q25, and only in-frame beta chains were retained. Rows are combined by CDR3 protein, so each entry shows the most common genes and DNA. It is TCRdb's table, rather than the study itself, that gives the V and J calls and clone size. The sample contains approximately 430,000 distinct CDR3 sequences, 15% to 17% of them found a single time. The ten largest clones capture roughly 7.4% of the sample.

This sample was taken from a study of T cells in Graves' hyperthyroidism and ophthalmopathy (dated by TCRdb to about 2019). About the investigation overall: Peripheral blood was sampled at the time of initial diagnosis, prior to any treatment. TCR V-J signatures able to tell the groups apart were searched for in a discovery cohort of 100 patients, of whom 43 had Graves' ophthalmopathy and roughly 57 had stable Graves' hyperthyroidism. The roughly 94 discovery patients were randomly split 7:3 into training and test sets. In addition, the study compared T-cell repertoires in thyroid tissue and in blood from roughly six Graves' hyperthyroidism patients. TCR Vbeta CDR3 sequencing of roughly 140 peripheral blood samples (over 40 ophthalmopathy, about 80 hyperthyroidism and some 17 progressor patients) is reported in the paper. An independent validation cohort of under 20 hyperthyroidism patients and about 16 patients who later progressed to ophthalmopathy tested prospective prediction of ophthalmopathy. After blood sampling, hyperthyroidism patients were treated with methimazole at a starting dose of 30 mg daily, and ophthalmopathy patients were treated with high-dose intravenous methylprednisolone. Overall results and qualifications from the work: Most expanded thyroid clonotypes (frequency above 0.001) were also detected in blood, a finding suggesting that blood repertoires may reflect thyroid immune responses. In validation, the model predicted progression to ophthalmopathy a median of around six months before onset, with about 71% sensitivity and around 76% specificity. No statistical method was used to set the sample size in advance, and investigators knew the group allocation. A model built on a 13 V-J signature distinguished ophthalmopathy from stable hyperthyroidism, reaching around 87% sensitivity and under 84% specificity in cross-validation and 80%/75% in testing.

Stable Graves' hyperthyroidism was defined as no progression to ophthalmopathy during 18 months of follow-up. Hyperthyroidism patients were newly diagnosed, had a disease duration of under 2 months, and were aged 18 to 65 years. The study excluded patients with uncontrolled infections, other autoimmune diseases, pregnancy or lactation. Diagnoses were established on the basis of clinical symptoms, serum thyroxine and TRAb, thyroid ultrasound, and orbital computed tomography. PBMCs were separated from under 12 ml of fresh peripheral blood using Ficoll-Paque density gradient centrifugation. Total RNA was extracted with Trizol reagent, and quality was checked on an Agilent 2100 Bioanalyzer.

This chain is built from TRBV7-3 and TRBJ2-7; the junction holds 8 bases that match TRBD1. The sequenced material came from blood. The receptor was derived from a woman aged 18-30 years with Graves' hyperthyroidism. CDR3 protein: CASSPVGQGRTYEQYF. The nucleotides read TGTGCCAGCAGCCCTGTCGGACAGGGACGAACCTACGAGCAGTACTTC.